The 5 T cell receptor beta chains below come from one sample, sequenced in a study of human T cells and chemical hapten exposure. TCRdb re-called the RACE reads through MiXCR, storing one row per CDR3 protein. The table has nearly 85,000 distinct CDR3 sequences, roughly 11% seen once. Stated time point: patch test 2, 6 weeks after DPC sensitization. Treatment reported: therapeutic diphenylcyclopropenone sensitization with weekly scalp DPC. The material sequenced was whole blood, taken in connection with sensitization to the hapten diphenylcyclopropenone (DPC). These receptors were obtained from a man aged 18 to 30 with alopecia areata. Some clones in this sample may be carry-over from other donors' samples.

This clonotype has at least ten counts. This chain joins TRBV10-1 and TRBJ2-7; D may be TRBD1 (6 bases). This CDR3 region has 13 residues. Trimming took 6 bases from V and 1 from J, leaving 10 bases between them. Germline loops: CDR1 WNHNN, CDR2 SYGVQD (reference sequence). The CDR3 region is CASSMTGSYEQYF. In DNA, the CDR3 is TGCGCCAGCAGCATGACAGGTTCCTACGAGCAGTACTTC.

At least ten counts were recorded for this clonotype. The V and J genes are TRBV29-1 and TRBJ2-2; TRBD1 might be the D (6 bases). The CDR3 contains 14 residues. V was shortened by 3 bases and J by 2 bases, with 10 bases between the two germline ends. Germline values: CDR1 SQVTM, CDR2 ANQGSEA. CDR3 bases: TGCAGCGTTGACAGGGGTCTCAACACCGGGGAGCTGTTTTTT. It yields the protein CSVDRGLNTGELFF.

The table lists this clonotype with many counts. The chain's CDR3 is CSVEVVLNNEQFF. The CDR3 nucleotides are TGCAGCGTTGAAGTGGTCCTGAACAATGAGCAGTTCTTC. V is TRBV29-1 and J is TRBJ2-1, with D unclear. The V end was cut by 1 base, the J end by 5 bases, with 9 bases between. Germline loops: CDR1 SQVTM, CDR2 ANQGSEA. This CDR3 spans 13 amino acids.

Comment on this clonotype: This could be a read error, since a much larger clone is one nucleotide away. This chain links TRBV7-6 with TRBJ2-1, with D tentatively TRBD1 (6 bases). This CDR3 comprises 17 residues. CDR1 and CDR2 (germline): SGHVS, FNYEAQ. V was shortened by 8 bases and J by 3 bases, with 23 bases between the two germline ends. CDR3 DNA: TGTGCCAGCGTTCTCTCGTGGGGGCGGAGCTTCTACAATGAGCAGTTCTTC. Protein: CASVLSWGRSFYNEQFF.

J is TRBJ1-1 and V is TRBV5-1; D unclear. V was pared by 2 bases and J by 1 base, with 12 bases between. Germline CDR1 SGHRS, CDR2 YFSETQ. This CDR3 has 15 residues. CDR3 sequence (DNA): TGCGCCAGCAGCTTTGGACGGAGCCCGAACACTGAAGCTTTCTTT. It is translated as CASSFGRSPNTEAFF.